This entry lists 2 T cell receptor beta chains sequenced from one sample in a study of shared clonotypes between healthy human individuals. Clones were sequenced by immunoSEQ multiplex PCR, and TCRdb holds only the in-frame ones, with some missing. Counted here are hundreds of thousands of clones, around 75% occurring once; the ten biggest clones make up approximately 13%. The specimen sequenced was PBMCs. The receptors stem from a woman in her thirties or forties in good health. Some clones in this sample may be carry-over from other donors' samples.

The rearrangement links TRBV27 to TRBJ2-7, with 10 bases aligning to TRBD2. Germline-derived CDR1 and CDR2 are MNHEY and SMNVEV (reference sequence). V lost 5 bases and J lost 1; bases outside the gene matches: 5. CDR3 length equals 15 residues. Written as DNA, the CDR3 is TGTGCCAGCAGTCCCTCTAGCGGGGGATCCTACGAGCAGTACTTC. Protein product: CASSPSSGGSYEQYF.

A note on this clone: This sample includes further DNA sequences coding for the same CDR3. The V call is TRBV4-2, the J call TRBJ2-1, with 10 bases that match TRBD2. The ends lost 1 base at V and 4 bases at J; junction bases unmatched: 4. This CDR3 has 16 residues. CDR1 and CDR2 from the germline V gene are LGHNA and YNFKEQ. CDR3 in DNA: TGTGCCAGCAGCCAAGGACCTAGCGGGAGTTACAATGAGCAGTTCTTC. Translated: CASSQGPSGSYNEQFF.